This TCR beta chain was recorded in a study of human T cells and chemical hapten exposure. Background on the study: Largely, small differences in pooled library volume made per-sample TCR yields vary.

Time point reported: patch test 1, 2 weeks after DPC sensitization. Treatment defined: therapeutic diphenylcyclopropenone sensitization with weekly scalp DPC. Non-pregnant alopecia patients aged 18 to 70, suitable for DPC therapy. Study-wide points: With regard to DPC sensitization, TCRs above 1 in 1000 frequency did not change. Donors in the study had alopecia, meaning their immune response may differ from healthy people's.

TCRdb reanalysed the RACE reads using MiXCR and keeps one entry per CDR3 protein. Of about 360,000 distinct CDR3 sequences in the sample, roughly 6.9% were seen once. With 10 bases clipped from V and 9 bases from J, the junction kept 13 bases outside the gene matches. Germline lookup yields CDR1 MDHEN and CDR2 SYDVKM. CDR3 length: 16 amino acids. This clonotype was counted only a few times. Its antigen is not identified. Material: whole blood, obtained in connection with sensitization to the hapten diphenylcyclopropenone (DPC). This TCR derives from a woman aged 18-29 years with alopecia areata. Some clones in this sample may be carry-over from other donors' samples. The rearrangement uses TRBV28 and TRBJ1-6, with 12 bases identical to TRBD1. The chain's CDR3 is CATGTGTGGWSSPLHF. CDR3 DNA sequence: TGTGCCACCGGAACCGGGACAGGGGGCTGGTCTTCACCCCTCCACTTT.